One sample yielded the 13 T cell receptor beta chains listed below, sequenced in a study of shared clonotypes between healthy human individuals. Using immunoSEQ multiplex PCR, the repertoire was profiled, and TCRdb retains in-frame clones only, with some absent. Of approximately 1,000,000 clones listed, 78% are singletons. The sequencing input was memory CD4+ T cells from PBMCs. Regarding subset: CD45RA-negative fraction. The receptors here all came from a young man in good health. Some clones in this sample may be carry-over from other donors' samples.

The chain has TRBV28 and TRBJ2-7; D possibly corresponds to TRBD2 (6 bases). V was pared by 10 bases and J by 1 base, with 20 bases between. CDR1 and CDR2 (germline): MDHEN, SYDVKM. The CDR3 is 15 amino acids. Written as DNA, the CDR3 is TGTGCCACCGCTTTGGAGGGTCCCGTTTCCTACGAGCAGTACTTC. Its translation: CATALEGPVSYEQYF.

V is TRBV11-3 and J is TRBJ2-4, with 9 bases aligning to TRBD1. V was pared by 5 bases and J by 3 bases, with 5 bases of the junction left unmatched. The CDR3 sequence is 15 residues long. Looked up from germline, CDR1 is SGHNT and CDR2 is YENEEA. The CDR3 reads CASSLGQGDKNIQYF. The CDR3 DNA sequence: TGTGCCAGCAGCCTGGGACAGGGTGACAAAAACATTCAGTACTTC. The variable domain in full, with the rest retrieved from reference TRBV11-3 and TRBJ2-4, is EAGVVQSPRYKIIEKKQPVAFWCNPISGHNTLYWYLQNLGQGPELLIRYENEEAVDDSQLPKDRFSAERLKGVDSTLKIQPAELGDSAVYLCASSLGQGDKNIQYFGAGTRLSVL.

V usage is TRBV6-1 and J usage is TRBJ1-4; D ambiguous. V dropped 3 bases and J dropped 4 bases, with 15 bases sitting between them. Per the germline V gene, CDR1 is MNHNS and CDR2 is SASEGT. CDR3 length: 16 amino acids. This chain's CDR3 is CASSDMGREFNEKLFF. The CDR3 DNA sequence: TGTGCCAGCAGTGATATGGGCCGCGAATTTAATGAAAAACTGTTTTTT.

The chain links TRBV5-4 to TRBJ2-3, with TRBD1 identical over 9 bases. The CDR3 loop spans 16 amino acids. V gave up 0 bases and J gave up 1 base; unmatched junction bases: 3. From germline, CDR1 is SGHNT and CDR2 YYREEE (reference sequence). CDR3 nucleotides: TGTGCCAGCAGCTTGGGGGACAGGGAAGGCACAGATACGCAGTATTTT. Translating gives CASSLGDREGTDTQYF. The full variable domain, rest sourced from reference TRBV5-4 and TRBJ2-3, is ETGVTQSPTHLIKTRGQQVTLRCSSQSGHNTVSWYQQALGQGPQFIFQYYREEENGRGNFPPRFSGLQFPNYSSELNVNALELDDSALYLCASSLGDREGTDTQYFGPGTRLTVL.

The rearrangement uses TRBV7-8 and TRBJ2-7; the D is unclear. Germline V gene data show CDR1 as SGHVS and CDR2 as FQNEAQ. This CDR3 contains 14 residues. The ends were cut back, 5 bases at V and 2 bases at J, with 13 bases in the middle. CDR3: CASSLKESTYEQYF. In DNA, the CDR3 is TGTGCCAGCAGCCTCAAGGAGAGCACCTACGAGCAGTACTTC.

This rearrangement joins TRBV21-1 to TRBJ1-3; TRBD1 is taken as the D call from the table, unchecked against the DNA. TRBV21-1 is recorded as a pseudogene. There are 14 residues in the CDR3. The DNA for the CDR3 is TGTGCCAGCAGCAAAGCGGACATAGGAAACACCATATATTTT. Translation gives CASSKADIGNTIYF.

The V gene is TRBV5-1, the J gene TRBJ2-1; TRBD2 matches at 9 bases. V lost 2 bases, J lost 8 bases, and 8 bases stayed unmatched. Per germline, CDR1 SGHRS and CDR2 YFSETQ. The CDR3 spans 15 residues. CDR3 DNA sequence: TGCGCCAGCAGCTTCGGACTAGCGCCGACCGATGAGCAGTTCTTC. Amino acid sequence: CASSFGLAPTDEQFF.

The rearrangement uses TRBV6-1 and TRBJ1-2, with D possibly matching TRBD1 (5 bases). This CDR3 contains 15 residues. CDR1 is MNHNS, CDR2 SASEGT, per germline. Deletions cut 4 bases from V and 2 bases from J, with 14 bases between. This CDR3 reads CASSGSGTANYGYTF. In DNA, the CDR3 is TGTGCCAGCAGTGGATCCGGGACGGCGAACTATGGCTACACCTTC.

The chain joins TRBV6-4 to TRBJ2-3; D perhaps matches TRBD2 (6 bases). Germline V gene lookup returns CDR1 MRHNA and CDR2 SNTAGT. The CDR3 is 15 residues long. V dropped 4 bases and J dropped 2 bases, with 13 bases sitting between them. Here the CDR3 DNA reads TGTGCCAGCAGTGCCTCCGGGAGTAACACAGATACGCAGTATTTT. This gives the protein CASSASGSNTDTQYF.

This chain joins TRBV6-5 and TRBJ1-1; 10 bases map to TRBD1. The junction had 2 bases not matched to a gene; V was cut back by 7 bases and J by 6 bases. The CDR3 extends over 12 amino acids. In germline, CDR1 is MNHEY, CDR2 SVGAGI. CDR3 region: CASTGTGAEAFF. In DNA, the CDR3 is TGTGCCAGCACCGGGACAGGGGCTGAAGCTTTCTTT.

This clone was found a few times. The chain is built from TRBV10-3 and TRBJ2-3, with TRBD1 identical over 11 bases. In germline, CDR1 is ENHRY, CDR2 SYGVKD. This CDR3 is built from 16 residues. Trimming took 2 bases from V and 4 from J; bases not matched to a gene: 5. This CDR3 is CAISEPRTGGADTQYF. The DNA for the CDR3 is TGTGCCATCAGTGAGCCCAGGACAGGGGGCGCAGATACGCAGTATTTT.

The gene calls are TRBV6-4 and TRBJ2-1; the D is unclear. V lost 8 bases and J lost 4, with 12 bases in between. The CDR3 is 13 amino acids. CDR1 and CDR2 from the germline V gene are MRHNA and SNTAGT. The CDR3 nucleotides read TGTGCCAGCTCGTCTAGAGAATACAATGAGCAGTTCTTC. It encodes CASSSREYNEQFF.

The CDR3: CASSLKVNTGELFF. Here the CDR3 DNA reads TGTGCCAGCAGTTTGAAAGTGAACACCGGGGAGCTGTTTTTT. This sequence joins TRBV27 and TRBJ2-2; D is unclear. CDR3 size: 14 residues. V was cut by 3 bases and J by 1 base, with 6 bases left in between. Germline assignment: CDR1 MNHEY and CDR2 SMNVEV (reference sequence).